Listed here are 6 T cell receptor beta chains from one sample, sequenced in a study of blood T cell repertoires in COVID-19. Clones were sequenced by immunoSEQ multiplex PCR, and TCRdb holds only the in-frame ones, with some missing. There are 200,000 to 300,000 clones in the sample; about nine tenths occur only once, and about 1% lies in the top ten. Sequenced: PBMCs or T cells enriched from blood (not recorded which). The receptors derive from a man aged 50-59 years who had been exposed to COVID-19.

This clone was observed a single time. This chain connects TRBV5-1 to TRBJ1-6; D unresolved. V was trimmed by 4 bases and J by 10 bases, leaving 18 bases between them. The CDR3 contains 15 residues. Germline V gives CDR1 SGHRS, CDR2 YFSETQ. CDR3 sequence reads: CASSPSPGYWSPLHF. DNA for the CDR3: TGCGCCAGCAGCCCAAGCCCGGGGTACTGGTCACCCCTCCACTTT.

The sample holds one count of this clone. The rearrangement uses TRBV10-1 and TRBJ2-7; TRBD2 matches at 8 bases. Losses at the gene ends were 6 bases for V and 6 bases for J; bases not matched to a gene: 16. Germline CDR1 is WNHNN and CDR2 is SYGVQD (reference sequence). The CDR3 spans 16 residues. CDR3 DNA: TGCGCCAGCAGGGAGGGATCTAGCGGGCGGGTTTTCGAGCAGTACGTC. Residues: CASREGSSGRVFEQYV.

About this clone: The same CDR3 also results from other DNA sequences found in this sample. The J gene is TRBJ2-1, the V gene TRBV9; 12 bases match TRBD2. This CDR3 has 15 residues. The germline gives CDR1 SGDLS, CDR2 YYNGEE. Losses at the gene ends were 4 bases for V and 2 bases for J; bases not matched to a gene: 1. The CDR3 here is CASSLAGGPYNEQFF. CDR3 nucleotides: TGTGCCAGCAGCCTAGCGGGAGGGCCCTACAATGAGCAGTTCTTC. Together with reference TRBV9 and TRBJ2-1, the CDR3 gives the full variable domain: DSGVTQTPKHLITATGQRVTLRCSPRSGDLSVYWYQQSLDQGLQFLIQYYNGEERAKGNILERFSAQQFPDLHSELNLSSLELGDSALYFCASSLAGGPYNEQFFGPGTRLTVL.

CDR3 coding DNA: TGTGCCAGCAGCCCCCTTCTGAACACTGAAGCTTTCTTT. This gives the protein CASSPLLNTEAFF. The chain recombines TRBV7-8 with TRBJ1-1; D ambiguous. Germline CDR1 and CDR2: SGHVS and FQNEAQ. Trimming removed 5 bases from V and 0 bases from J, with 7 bases in between. There are 13 residues in the CDR3.

The chain is built from TRBV5-4 and TRBJ2-2; D possibly corresponds to TRBD1 (6 bases). Germline CDR1 is SGHNT and CDR2 is YYREEE (reference sequence). Trimming stripped 5 bases from V and 1 base from J, with 15 bases between. This CDR3 is 16 amino acids long. CDR3 residues: CASRESQGLNTGELFF. The CDR3 nucleotides read TGTGCCAGCAGAGAATCGCAGGGGTTGAACACCGGGGAGCTGTTTTTT.

This rearrangement joins TRBV5-1 to TRBJ2-5; 11 bases align to TRBD2. This CDR3 has 16 amino acids. Germline loops: CDR1 SGHRS, CDR2 YFSETQ. V lost 6 bases to trimming and J lost 3 bases; unmatched junction nucleotides: 10. The chain's CDR3 is CASTQLAGVQEETQYF. CDR3 bases: TGCGCCAGCACCCAACTAGCGGGAGTGCAGGAAGAGACCCAGTACTTC.